A selection of T cell receptor beta chains follows, all from one sample in a study of blood T cell repertoires in COVID-19. Libraries were prepared by immunoSEQ multiplex PCR; TCRdb keeps only in-frame clonotypes and omits some of them. Of just over 300,000 clones listed, roughly 91% are singletons. Sequenced: peripheral blood. All receptors derive from a woman aged 25 to 45 with COVID-19, enrolled during active disease. Each CDR3 is given with its conserved first and last residue. Fields, in order: V gene, D gene, J gene, clone size, CDR3 DNA, CDR3 protein. The D gene is left open where the match is weak. The size entry is marked missing in some rows and otherwise reads once, few, many or a size class.

V gene: TRBV27
D gene: -
J gene: TRBJ2-5
clone size: -
CDR3 DNA: TGTGCCAGCAGTTTTCTCAGGGAAGCCCAAGAGACCCAGTACTTC
CDR3 protein: CASSFLREAQETQYF

V gene: TRBV6-4
D gene: -
J gene: TRBJ1-5
clone size: -
CDR3 DNA: TGTGCCAGCAGTGACTCTAAATATAGCAATCAGCCCCAGCATTTT
CDR3 protein: CASSDSKYSNQPQHF

V gene: TRBV5-1
D gene: TRBD1
J gene: TRBJ1-1
clone size: once
CDR3 DNA: TGCGCCAGCAGCTTGATAGGCACAGGGGTTATGAACACTGAAGCTTTCTTT
CDR3 protein: CASSLIGTGVMNTEAFF

V gene: TRBV9
D gene: -
J gene: TRBJ2-2
clone size: -
CDR3 DNA: TGTGCCAGCAGCGTACTACCGCAAACCGGGGAGCTGTTTTTT
CDR3 protein: CASSVLPQTGELFF

V gene: TRBV18
D gene: -
J gene: TRBJ1-5
clone size: -
CDR3 DNA: TGTGCCAGCTCAGAACATAGCAATCAGCCCCAGCATTTT
CDR3 protein: CASSEHSNQPQHF

V gene: TRBV7-2
D gene: TRBD1
J gene: TRBJ1-5
clone size: -
CDR3 DNA: TGTGCCAGCAGCTCAGGGGGAAAAAGCAATCAGCCCCAGCATTTT
CDR3 protein: CASSSGGKSNQPQHF

V gene: TRBV11-3
D gene: -
J gene: TRBJ2-7
clone size: -
CDR3 DNA: TGTGCCAGCAGCTTCGTCCCCTACGAGCAGTACTTC
CDR3 protein: CASSFVPYEQYF

V gene: TRBV5-1
D gene: TRBD1
J gene: TRBJ1-5
clone size: -
CDR3 DNA: TGCGCCAGCAGCCCCGGACAGGGGGCAGGGCAGCCCCAGCATTTT
CDR3 protein: CASSPGQGAGQPQHF

V gene: TRBV7-6
D gene: TRBD2
J gene: TRBJ2-1
clone size: -
CDR3 DNA: TGTGCCAGCAGCCCAAGCGGGGGGGGCGGCTACAATGAGCAGTTCTTC
CDR3 protein: CASSPSGGGGYNEQFF

V gene: TRBV7-7
D gene: TRBD1
J gene: TRBJ1-1
clone size: -
CDR3 DNA: TGTGCCAGCAGCTTAGTTAGGGGCAGGGGGCGCGGCACTGAAGCTTTCTTT
CDR3 protein: CASSLVRGRGRGTEAFF

V gene: TRBV5-1
D gene: TRBD1
J gene: TRBJ2-2
clone size: -
CDR3 DNA: TGCGCCAGCAGCTTGATTTCCCGGACAGGCGGGTACACCGGGGAGCTGTTTTTT
CDR3 protein: CASSLISRTGGYTGELFF

V gene: TRBV5-8
D gene: TRBD2
J gene: TRBJ2-5
clone size: -
CDR3 DNA: TGTGCCAGCAGTCGACTAGCGGGGGTCCCGTACCAAGAGACCCAGTACTTC
CDR3 protein: CASSRLAGVPYQETQYF

V gene: TRBV19
D gene: -
J gene: TRBJ1-5
clone size: -
CDR3 DNA: TGTGCCAGTAGTATAGGGAGGGGTCAGCCCCAGCATTTT
CDR3 protein: CASSIGRGQPQHF

V gene: TRBV12-2
D gene: -
J gene: TRBJ2-1
clone size: -
CDR3 DNA: TGTGCAAGTCGCTTTTCACGGGGGGGCAACAATGAGCAGTTCTTC
CDR3 protein: CASRFSRGGNNEQFF

V gene: TRBV7-8
D gene: -
J gene: TRBJ2-3
clone size: -
CDR3 DNA: TGTGCCAGCAGCCACTCCTACGACACGGGGGGCGGCACAGATACGCAGTATTTT
CDR3 protein: CASSHSYDTGGGTDTQYF

V gene: TRBV18
D gene: TRBD1
J gene: TRBJ1-2
clone size: -
CDR3 DNA: TGTGCCAGCTCACCAGTGGGACAGCAGGGGGCCGGTTATGGCTACACCTTC
CDR3 protein: CASSPVGQQGAGYGYTF

V gene: TRBV19
D gene: -
J gene: TRBJ2-3
clone size: -
CDR3 DNA: TGTGCCAGTAGTGGTGGGCGCGCAGATACGCAGTATTTT
CDR3 protein: CASSGGRADTQYF

V gene: TRBV5-6
D gene: -
J gene: TRBJ2-2
clone size: -
CDR3 DNA: TGTGCCAGCAGCTTGGTGCCCGACAGGGGGGAGCTGTTTTTT
CDR3 protein: CASSLVPDRGELFF

V gene: TRBV6-5
D gene: TRBD1
J gene: TRBJ2-2
clone size: -
CDR3 DNA: TGTGCCAGCAGGAGACAGGGGGGGACCGGGGAGCTGTTTTTT
CDR3 protein: CASRRQGGTGELFF

V gene: TRBV2
D gene: TRBD1
J gene: TRBJ1-3
clone size: -
CDR3 DNA: TGTGCCAGCAGTTCCAGGGGGCGGGGAAACACCATATATTTT
CDR3 protein: CASSSRGRGNTIYF

V gene: TRBV6-1
D gene: -
J gene: TRBJ1-6
clone size: -
CDR3 DNA: TGTGCCAGCAGTGAAGTAGCGGTAGGGGTAAGACCCCTCCACTTT
CDR3 protein: CASSEVAVGVRPLHF

V gene: TRBV20-1
D gene: TRBD1
J gene: TRBJ2-2
clone size: once
CDR3 DNA: TGCAGTGTAGGGGGCGCCGGGGAGCTGTTTTTT
CDR3 protein: CSVGGAGELFF

V gene: TRBV18
D gene: TRBD1
J gene: TRBJ1-1
clone size: -
CDR3 DNA: TGTGCCAGCTCACCACAGGGACAGGGGGAAGGAGCTTTCTTT
CDR3 protein: CASSPQGQGEGAFF

V gene: TRBV7-2
D gene: -
J gene: TRBJ2-5
clone size: -
CDR3 DNA: TGTGCCAGCAGCATCGGACAGGTGGGGGGAGAGACCCAGTACTTC
CDR3 protein: CASSIGQVGGETQYF

V gene: TRBV5-6
D gene: -
J gene: TRBJ1-2
clone size: -
CDR3 DNA: TGTGCCAGCAGCTTTCAGGGATTTGATGGCTACACCTTC
CDR3 protein: CASSFQGFDGYTF

V gene: TRBV6-6
D gene: TRBD1
J gene: TRBJ1-1
clone size: -
CDR3 DNA: TGTGCCAGCAGTGACCAGGGGGTGAACACTGAAGCTTTCTTT
CDR3 protein: CASSDQGVNTEAFF

V gene: TRBV5-1
D gene: -
J gene: TRBJ1-1
clone size: once
CDR3 DNA: TGCGCCAGCAGCTTGAGAGGTAAACTAGCTTTCTTT
CDR3 protein: CASSLRGKLAFF

V gene: TRBV13
D gene: TRBD1
J gene: TRBJ1-6
clone size: -
CDR3 DNA: TGTGCCAGCAGCTCCTCAGGGGGCCGGAATTCACCCCTCCACTTT
CDR3 protein: CASSSSGGRNSPLHF

V gene: TRBV5-1
D gene: -
J gene: TRBJ1-1
clone size: -
CDR3 DNA: TGCGCCAGCAGAATCGCAGGAGGCATGAACACTGAAGCTTTCTTT
CDR3 protein: CASRIAGGMNTEAFF

V gene: TRBV6-2/TRBV6-3
D gene: -
J gene: TRBJ1-4
clone size: -
CDR3 DNA: TGTGCCAGCAGTCTGCTGGAAGGACACCAACTGTTTTTT
CDR3 protein: CASSLLEGHQLFF

V gene: TRBV12-3/TRBV12-4
D gene: -
J gene: TRBJ1-5
clone size: -
CDR3 DNA: TGTGCCTCCCAGTGGGGCCCTAATCAGCCCCAGCATTTT
CDR3 protein: CASQWGPNQPQHF

V gene: TRBV12-3/TRBV12-4
D gene: -
J gene: TRBJ1-4
clone size: -
CDR3 DNA: TGTGCCAGCAGTTTCCACAGGGAAAAACTGTTTTTT
CDR3 protein: CASSFHREKLFF

V gene: TRBV6-5
D gene: TRBD1
J gene: TRBJ1-4
clone size: -
CDR3 DNA: TGTGCCAGCAGGCCCGGCCCGGGACAGGACGAAAAACTGTTTTTT
CDR3 protein: CASRPGPGQDEKLFF

V gene: TRBV2
D gene: -
J gene: TRBJ1-5
clone size: once
CDR3 DNA: TGTGCCAGCAAGGGAGGGAGCAATCAGCCCCAGCATTTT
CDR3 protein: CASKGGSNQPQHF

V gene: TRBV2
D gene: -
J gene: TRBJ1-6
clone size: -
CDR3 DNA: TGTGCCAGCACTGAGCAGGGTCGGAATTCACCCCTCCACTTT
CDR3 protein: CASTEQGRNSPLHF

V gene: TRBV27
D gene: -
J gene: TRBJ2-7
clone size: -
CDR3 DNA: TGTGCCAGCAGTTTATCTGGGGCCCCTTCCTACGAGCAGTACTTC
CDR3 protein: CASSLSGAPSYEQYF

V gene: TRBV3-1/TRBV3-2
D gene: TRBD1
J gene: TRBJ2-6
clone size: -
CDR3 DNA: TGTGCCAGCAGCCATTCGACAGGGAATTCTGGGGCCAACGTCCTGACTTTC
CDR3 protein: CASSHSTGNSGANVLTF

V gene: TRBV18
D gene: -
J gene: TRBJ1-1
clone size: -
CDR3 DNA: TGTGCCAGCTCAGTCGGTTTGACAAGTGGTCCGAACACTGAAGCTTTCTTT
CDR3 protein: CASSVGLTSGPNTEAFF

V gene: TRBV6-5
D gene: -
J gene: TRBJ1-6
clone size: -
CDR3 DNA: TGTGCCAGCAGTTATGGGGGCTCCAGGTCACCCCTCCACTTT
CDR3 protein: CASSYGGSRSPLHF

V gene: TRBV30
D gene: TRBD1
J gene: TRBJ2-7
clone size: -
CDR3 DNA: TGTGCCTGGAACAGGGGGCTGGCCGAGCAGTACTTC
CDR3 protein: CAWNRGLAEQYF

V gene: TRBV18
D gene: TRBD2
J gene: TRBJ2-3
clone size: -
CDR3 DNA: TGTGCCAGCTCGCCCGGAGGTAGCGGGCCCGGCGGTACGCAGTATTTT
CDR3 protein: CASSPGGSGPGGTQYF

V gene: TRBV12-3/TRBV12-4
D gene: -
J gene: TRBJ2-4
clone size: -
CDR3 DNA: TGTGCCAGCAGTCCAACGTTAGTGATTCAGTACTTC
CDR3 protein: CASSPTLVIQYF

V gene: TRBV19
D gene: TRBD1
J gene: TRBJ2-1
clone size: -
CDR3 DNA: TGTGCCAGTAGACTGGACAGGGGGTCCTACAATGAGCAGTTCTTC
CDR3 protein: CASRLDRGSYNEQFF

V gene: TRBV11-3
D gene: -
J gene: TRBJ1-2
clone size: few
CDR3 DNA: TGTGCCAGCAGCTTATCGGGTGATGGCTACACCTTC
CDR3 protein: CASSLSGDGYTF

V gene: TRBV2
D gene: TRBD1
J gene: TRBJ2-1
clone size: -
CDR3 DNA: TGTGCCAGCAGTGAAAGGGGGCAACAGGGGGGTGAGCAGTTCTTC
CDR3 protein: CASSERGQQGGEQFF

V gene: TRBV9
D gene: TRBD2
J gene: TRBJ2-1
clone size: -
CDR3 DNA: TGTGCCAGCAGTAGCGGGGGGACTGACAATGAGCAGTTCTTC
CDR3 protein: CASSSGGTDNEQFF